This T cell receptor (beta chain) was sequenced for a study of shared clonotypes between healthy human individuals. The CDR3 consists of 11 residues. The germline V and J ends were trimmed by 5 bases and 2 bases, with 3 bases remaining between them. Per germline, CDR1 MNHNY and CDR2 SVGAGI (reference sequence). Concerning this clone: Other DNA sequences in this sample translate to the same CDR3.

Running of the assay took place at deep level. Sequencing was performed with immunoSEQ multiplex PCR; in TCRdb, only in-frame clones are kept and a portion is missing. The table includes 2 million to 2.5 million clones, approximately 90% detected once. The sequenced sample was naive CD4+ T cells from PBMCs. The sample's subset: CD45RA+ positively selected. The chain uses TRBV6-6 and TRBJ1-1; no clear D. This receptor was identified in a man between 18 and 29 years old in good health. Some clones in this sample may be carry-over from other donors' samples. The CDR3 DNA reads TGTGCCAGCAGTCGAAACACTGAAGCTTTCTTT. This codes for CASSRNTEAFF.